The entry that follows covers one T cell receptor beta chain sequence. Its cognate antigen has yet to be identified. No qualities accompany the bases; no much larger clone lies one base away. The germline V gene (reference sequence) sets CDR1 to LNHDA and CDR2 to SQIVND. Its CDR3 holds 14 amino acids, cysteine through phenylalanine. Here the CDR3 DNA is all that survives: 42 bases in frame from base 1. The V end gives up 8 bases and the J end 0 bases, leaving 5 bases in the junction not matched to a gene. Collaborating institutions collected whole blood in K2EDTA tubes following their own protocols. For TCRbeta analysis, collaborators shipped samples as frozen whole blood, isolated PBMCs, or DNA extracted from either of those sample types. The data were taken from a study of blood T cell repertoires in COVID-19 (dated by TCRdb to 2019 to 2021). Background for the entire study: Samples covering the acute and convalescent phases of COVID-19 were provided by collaborators in the United States, Italy and Spain. The prospective study material was composed of cDNA or gDNA derived from T cells, B-cell-depleted T cells, or PBMCs. Subjects who had been exposed to COVID-19, were actively infected with it, or had recovered from it provided the deeply sampled blood TCRbeta repertoires that made up the dataset. The repertoires were released in a freely available public database meant as a resource for research on the immune response to SARS-CoV-2. Samples came from the ongoing ImmuneRACE study (first 160 participants) plus 1,254 subjects from 6 global collaborators. Nearly every sample came with metadata listing a de-identified subject ID, COVID-19 status, age in years and sex. Where available, HLA class I and class II types were obtained from metadata supplied by the sample provider rather than from assay-based typing.

TCRbeta CDR3 regions were amplified from genomic DNA by means of the immunoSEQ Assay, a bias-controlled multiplex PCR. Concerning the study's data processing: Nucleated cell counts per sample were estimated from amplification of reference gene primers within the assay. To quantify the absolute abundance of each unique TCRbeta CDR3 rearrangement, sequence reads were collapsed and filtered. For each sample, productive Simpson clonality was calculated by taking the square root of Simpson's diversity index across productive rearrangements. Here the immuneACCESS table is served through TCRdb, limited to in-frame sequences with V and J called. Missing clones are a known gap in these copies; in checked studies unresolved V genes cover under half, and the rest lacks a known reason. V, J and clone size are taken as reported in that table, and D and trimming were inferred from the DNA itself. The sample table records more than 25,000 clones; approximately 89% of these occur just once. About 51% of the sample rests with the top ten.

On the study overall, not on this receptor specifically: Clinical and demographic metadata were provided uncurated, with the amount varying by source and participant.

The sequencing input was peripheral blood. The origin of this receptor is a human donor with acute or convalescent COVID-19. The donor label of this sample is uncertain. The rearranged segments are TRBV19 and TRBJ2-7; 9 junctional bases match TRBD2. The DNA sequence is TGTGCCAGTTCAAGCGGGAGGTCCTCCTACGAGCAGTACTTC. Its amino acids are CASSSGRSSYEQYF.